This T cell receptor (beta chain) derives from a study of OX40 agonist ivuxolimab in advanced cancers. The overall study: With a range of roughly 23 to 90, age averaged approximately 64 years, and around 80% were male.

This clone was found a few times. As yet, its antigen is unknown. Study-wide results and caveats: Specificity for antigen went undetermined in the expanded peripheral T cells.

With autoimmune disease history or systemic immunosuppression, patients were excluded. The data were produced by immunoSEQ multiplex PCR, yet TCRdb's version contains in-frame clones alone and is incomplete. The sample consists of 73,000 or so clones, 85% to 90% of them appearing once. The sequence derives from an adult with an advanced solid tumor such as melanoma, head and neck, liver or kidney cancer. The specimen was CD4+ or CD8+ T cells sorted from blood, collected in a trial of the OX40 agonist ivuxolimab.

CDR3 nucleotides: TGTGCCTGGAGTGTATGGTCAGGGAACACTGAAGCTTTCTTT. Translation: CAWSVWSGNTEAFF. This chain connects TRBV30 to TRBJ1-1, with D unresolved. The CDR3 is 14 amino acids. The germline V and J ends were trimmed by 0 bases and 1 base, with 9 bases remaining between them. Germline CDR1 reads GTSNPN; CDR2 reads SVGIG (reference sequence).